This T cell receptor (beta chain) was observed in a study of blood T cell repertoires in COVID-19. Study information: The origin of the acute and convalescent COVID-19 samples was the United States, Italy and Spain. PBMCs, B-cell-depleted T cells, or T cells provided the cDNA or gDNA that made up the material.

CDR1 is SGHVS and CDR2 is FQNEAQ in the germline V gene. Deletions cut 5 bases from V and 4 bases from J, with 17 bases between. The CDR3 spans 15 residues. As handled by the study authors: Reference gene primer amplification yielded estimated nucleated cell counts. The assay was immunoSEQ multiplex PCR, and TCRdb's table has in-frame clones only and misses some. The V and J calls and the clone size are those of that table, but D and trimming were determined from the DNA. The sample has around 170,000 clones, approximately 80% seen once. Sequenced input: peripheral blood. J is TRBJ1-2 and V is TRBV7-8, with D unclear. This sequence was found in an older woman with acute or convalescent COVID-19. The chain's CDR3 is CASSSPYGDLYGYTF. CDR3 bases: TGTGCCAGCAGCAGCCCTTACGGAGATCTCTATGGCTACACCTTC.